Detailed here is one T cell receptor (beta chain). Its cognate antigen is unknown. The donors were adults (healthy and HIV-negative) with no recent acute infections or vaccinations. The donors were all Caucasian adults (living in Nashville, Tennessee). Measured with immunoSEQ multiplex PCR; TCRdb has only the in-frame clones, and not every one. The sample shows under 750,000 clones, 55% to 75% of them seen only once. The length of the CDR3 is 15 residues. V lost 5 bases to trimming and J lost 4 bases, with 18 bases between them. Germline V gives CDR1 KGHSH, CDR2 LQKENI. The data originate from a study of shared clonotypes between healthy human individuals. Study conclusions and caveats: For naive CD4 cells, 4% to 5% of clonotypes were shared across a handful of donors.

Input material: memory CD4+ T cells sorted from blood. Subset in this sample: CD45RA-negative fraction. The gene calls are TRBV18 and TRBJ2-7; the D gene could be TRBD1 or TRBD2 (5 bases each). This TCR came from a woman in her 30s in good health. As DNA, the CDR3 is TGTGCCAGCTCATCTACCGGGAAGGGGATATACGAGCAGTACTTC. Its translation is CASSSTGKGIYEQYF. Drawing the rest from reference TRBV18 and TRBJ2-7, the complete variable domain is NAGVMQNPRHLVRRRGQEARLRCSPMKGHSHVYWYRQLPEEGLKFMVYLQKENIIDESGMPKERFSAEFPKEGPSILRIQQVVRGDSAAYFCASSSTGKGIYEQYFGPGTRLTVT.